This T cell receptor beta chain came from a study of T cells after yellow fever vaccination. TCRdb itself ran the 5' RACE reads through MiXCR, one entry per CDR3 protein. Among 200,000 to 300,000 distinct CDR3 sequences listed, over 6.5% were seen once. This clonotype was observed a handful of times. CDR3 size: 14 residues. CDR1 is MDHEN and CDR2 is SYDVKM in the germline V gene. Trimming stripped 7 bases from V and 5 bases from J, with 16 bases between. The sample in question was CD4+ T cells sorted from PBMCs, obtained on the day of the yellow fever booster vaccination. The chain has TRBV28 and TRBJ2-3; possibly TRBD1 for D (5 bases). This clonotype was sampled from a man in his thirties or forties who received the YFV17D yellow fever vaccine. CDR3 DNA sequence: TGTGCCAGCAAGGTCATCAGGGTTGGAGATACGCAGTATTTT. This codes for CASKVIRVGDTQYF. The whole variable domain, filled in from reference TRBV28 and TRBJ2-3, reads DVKVTQSSRYLVKRTGEKVFLECVQDMDHENMFWYRQDPGLGLRLIYFSYDVKMKEKGDIPEGYSVSREKKERFSLILESASTNQTSMYLCASKVIRVGDTQYFGPGTRLTVL.